The 10 T cell receptor beta chains presented below share a single source sample, sequenced in a study of Graves' ophthalmopathy and Graves' hyperthyroidism. Amplified TCR beta CDR3 regions were obtained using RNA transcripts as template. The first-round RT-PCR employed HTBI primers together with the Qiagen OneStep RT-PCR kit. A multiplex PCR was then performed as the second round. MiXCR, applied by TCRdb to the multiplex PCR reads, yields one record per CDR3 protein. This sample has about 400,000 distinct CDR3 sequences, with around 21% found just once. Sample: peripheral blood. The receptors derive from a woman younger than 30 with stable Graves' hyperthyroidism.

Concerning this clonotype itself: A much more abundant neighbour one base away suggests this may be a read error. This chain connects TRBV12-3 or TRBV12-4 to TRBJ1-5; no reliable D call. The last part of the DNA fits TRBJ2-3 better; the J call may be wrong. The CDR3 is 14 residues long. The DNA of the CDR3 is TGTGCCAGCAGTTTAGGGGTTCCCAATCAGCCCCAGTATTTT. This sequence encodes CASSLGVPNQPQYF.

The V call is TRBV6-1, the J call TRBJ1-1; TRBD1 might be the D (6 bases). This CDR3 contains 14 residues. Germline-derived CDR1 and CDR2 are MNHNS and SASEGT. Trimming removed 6 bases from V and 0 bases from J, with 11 bases in between. This chain's CDR3 is CASRRTDMNTEAFF. The CDR3 region has the DNA TGTGCCAGCAGGAGGACAGACATGAACACTGAAGCTTTCTTT.

This clonotype was recorded a few times. The rearrangement links TRBV9 to TRBJ1-1; D remains unclear. This CDR3 comprises 13 residues. Germline V lookup: CDR1 SGDLS, CDR2 YYNGEE. Trimming cost V 1 base and J 11 bases, with 15 bases left between them. The CDR3 bases are TGTGCCAGCAGCGTATTTCGTTGGGGTGAGGCTTTCTTT. This codes for CASSVFRWGEAFF. The variable domain in full, completed from reference TRBV9 and TRBJ1-1, reads DSGVTQTPKHLITATGQRVTLRCSPRSGDLSVYWYQQSLDQGLQFLIQYYNGEERAKGNILERFSAQQFPDLHSELNLSSLELGDSALYFCASSVFRWGEAFFGQGTRLTVV.

Notes on this clonotype: At one end, the junction sequence differs from germline, possibly due to a read error. The chain is built from TRBV12-3 or TRBV12-4 and TRBJ2-7; 8 nucleotides align to TRBD1. The CDR3 is 14 amino acids. CDR3 in amino acids: CASRIGQGSNEQYF. The CDR3 coding sequence is TGTGCCAGCAGGATCGGACAGGGCTCCAACGAGCAGTACTTC.

There are many counts of this clonotype. The V and J genes are TRBV6-1 and TRBJ1-5, with D perhaps TRBD1 (6 bases). The V end was cut by 1 base, the J end by 6 bases, with 16 bases between. Germline V gene lookup returns CDR1 MNHNS and CDR2 SASEGT. CDR3 length: 16 residues. CDR3 in amino acids: CASSEEIRGPRQPQHF. The CDR3 DNA reads TGTGCCAGCAGTGAAGAAATCAGGGGCCCTCGTCAGCCCCAGCATTTT.

At least ten counts were recorded for this clonotype. This chain's CDR3 is CATSREGFRNTEAFF. The CDR3 DNA is TGTGCCACCAGCAGAGAGGGATTTAGGAACACTGAAGCTTTCTTT. The chain carries TRBV15 and TRBJ1-1, with D uncertain. The CDR3 runs 15 residues. The germline V and J ends were trimmed by 0 bases and 1 base, with 9 bases remaining between them. Germline V gene sequence: CDR1 LNHNV, CDR2 YYDKDF (reference sequence).

This clonotype showed up many times. The V and J genes are TRBV20-1 and TRBJ2-6; no clear D. This CDR3 region has 12 residues. Germline lookup yields CDR1 DFQATT and CDR2 SNEGSKA (reference sequence). Between the trimmed V and J ends, which lost 5 bases and 1 base, there was a span of 3 bases. In nucleotides, the CDR3 is TGCAGTGCTCTATCTGGGGCCAACGTCCTGACTTTC. It is translated as CSALSGANVLTF.

The sample holds many counts of this clonotype. This sequence joins TRBV6-1 and TRBJ2-5; 9 nucleotides align to TRBD2. The germline V gene has CDR1 MNHNS and CDR2 SASEGT. Losses at the gene ends were 3 bases for V and 5 bases for J; bases not matched to a gene: 10. The CDR3 sequence is 16 residues long. As DNA, the CDR3 is TGTGCCAGCAGTGACCCCGTGCTAGCGGGATTTGAGACCCAGTACTTC. This sequence encodes CASSDPVLAGFETQYF.

Many counts were recorded for this clonotype. The gene calls are TRBV5-4 and TRBJ1-1, with D possibly matching TRBD1 (6 bases). Trimming shortened V by 3 bases and J by 1 base, and 16 bases separated the two germline ends. The CDR3 has 16 amino acids. Germline V gives CDR1 SGHNT, CDR2 YYREEE (reference sequence). This CDR3 is CASSSGLRGENTEAFF. As DNA, the CDR3 is TGTGCCAGCAGCTCCGGACTCAGGGGAGAGAACACTGAAGCTTTCTTT. Using reference TRBV5-4 and TRBJ1-1 for the parts outside the CDR3, the full variable domain is ETGVTQSPTHLIKTRGQQVTLRCSSQSGHNTVSWYQQALGQGPQFIFQYYREEENGRGNFPPRFSGLQFPNYSSELNVNALELDDSALYLCASSSGLRGENTEAFFGQGTRLTVV.

V gene TRBV7-2 combines with J gene TRBJ2-4, with TRBD2 identical over 14 bases. With 6 bases clipped from V and 6 bases from J, the junction kept 7 bases outside the gene matches. Germline lookup yields CDR1 SGHTA and CDR2 FQGNSA. The CDR3 is made up of 16 amino acids. The CDR3: CASRETGTSGRNIQYF. CDR3 DNA: TGTGCCAGCAGAGAGACCGGGACTAGCGGGAGAAACATTCAGTACTTC.